Included here is one TCR beta chain sequence, with context. These data originate in a study of beta chain features in type 1 diabetes. TCRB transcripts that were expressed got sequenced, as all of the isolated RNA had been reverse transcribed. Produced via immunoSEQ multiplex PCR; TCRdb's table is partial and in-frame only. Altogether some 410,000 clones are present, about 10% being singletons, with the ten largest covering 0.04% to 0.05%. This CDR3 contains 15 residues. From germline, CDR1 is MDHEN and CDR2 SYDVKM. The V segment lost 5 bases and the J segment 7 bases; nucleotides outside the gene matches: 9.

This receptor was taken from a woman aged 18 to 35 in good health. The chain recombines TRBV28 with TRBJ2-1, with 9 bases matching TRBD1. The sample was naive CD4+ T cells from blood. The CDR3 spells CASSQSGTGRNEQFF. CDR3 sequence (DNA): TGTGCCAGCAGTCAAAGCGGGACAGGGCGTAATGAGCAGTTCTTC.